Sequencing of this T cell receptor beta chain was carried out in a study of blood T cell repertoires in COVID-19. Overall study context: Sample material is recorded as cDNA or gDNA derived from T cells, B-cell-depleted T cells, or PBMCs.

With 3 bases removed from V and 10 bases from J, the gap between germline ends came to 25 bases. CDR1 is LNHDA, CDR2 SQIVND, per germline (reference sequence). The CDR3 spans 17 residues. It was during active infection that Seattle patients were enrolled and then longitudinally followed. The method was immunoSEQ multiplex PCR; TCRdb's version includes in-frame clones alone and lacks a portion of them. The sample has around 150,000 clones; 82% are singletons. Sequencing used peripheral blood. This clonotype was sampled from a middle-aged woman with COVID-19, enrolled during active disease. The rearrangement uses TRBV19 and TRBJ2-1; TRBD2 might be the D (7 bases). The CDR3: CASSISVPRGLKGEQFF. The CDR3 nucleotides read TGTGCCAGTAGTATTTCCGTCCCCAGGGGACTAAAAGGGGAGCAGTTCTTC.